Listed here is a single T cell receptor beta chain. Its antigen is still unknown. The junction had 9 bases not matched to a gene; V was cut back by 7 bases and J by 6 bases. The CDR3 contains 13 residues. Germline CDR1 is MNHEY and CDR2 is SVGAGI. The data are from a study of shared clonotypes between healthy human individuals. Study observations and caveats: It was anticipated that sequencing depth would influence how many clonotypes donors shared.

Clones were read by immunoSEQ multiplex PCR, and TCRdb kept only the in-frame ones, dropping some. This table has about 1.5 million clones, under 99% appearing once. Sample: naive CD4+ T cells sorted from blood. The subset denotes: CD45RA+ positively selected. The receptor comes from a young man in good health. This chain links TRBV6-5 with TRBJ2-7; 7 positions agree with TRBD2. CDR3 DNA: TGTGCCAGCACCCGAGGACTAGTCACCGAGCAGTACTTC. Encoded protein: CASTRGLVTEQYF.